This TCR beta chain was retrieved from a study of blood T cell repertoires in COVID-19. The CDR3 runs 16 residues. After removal of 3 bases from V and 6 bases from J, the junction contained 5 bases not matched to a gene. CDR1 and CDR2 from the germline V gene are SGHRS and YFSETQ. Clones were read by immunoSEQ multiplex PCR, and TCRdb kept only the in-frame ones, dropping some. The repertoire holds 250,000 or so clones, with 70% to 90% as singletons. The clonotype was recovered from an older man with acute or convalescent COVID-19. The sample comprised peripheral blood. The V call is TRBV5-1, the J call TRBJ1-6, with 11 positions matching TRBD1. The CDR3 region has the DNA TGCGCCAGCAGCTCCGGGACAGGGGGGCCTAATTCACCCCTCCACTTT. It specifies CASSSGTGGPNSPLHF.